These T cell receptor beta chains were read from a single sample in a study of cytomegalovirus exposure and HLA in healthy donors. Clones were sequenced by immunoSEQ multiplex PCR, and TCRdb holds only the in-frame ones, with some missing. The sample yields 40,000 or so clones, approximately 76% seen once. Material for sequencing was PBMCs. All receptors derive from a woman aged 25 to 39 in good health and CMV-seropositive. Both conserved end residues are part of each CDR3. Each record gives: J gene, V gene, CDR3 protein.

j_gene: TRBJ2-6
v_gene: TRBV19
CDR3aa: CASKTGESGANVLTF

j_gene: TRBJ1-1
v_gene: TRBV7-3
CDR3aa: CASSSGTGSTEAFF

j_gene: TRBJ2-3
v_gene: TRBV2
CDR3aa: CASSEMTSADTQYF

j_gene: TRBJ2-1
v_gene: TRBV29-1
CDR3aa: CSVEIANSYNEQFF

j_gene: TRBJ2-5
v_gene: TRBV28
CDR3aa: CASSLSVSGGRETQYF

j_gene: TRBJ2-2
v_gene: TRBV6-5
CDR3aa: CASSYGRTSYTGELFF

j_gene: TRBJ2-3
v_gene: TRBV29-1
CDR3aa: CSAQGLAGGTDTQYF

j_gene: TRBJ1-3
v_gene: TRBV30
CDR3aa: CAWRRTVSGNTIYF

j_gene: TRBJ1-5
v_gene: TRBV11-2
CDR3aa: CASSLDRDQPQHF

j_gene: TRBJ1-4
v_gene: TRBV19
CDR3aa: CASSTGLANEKLFF

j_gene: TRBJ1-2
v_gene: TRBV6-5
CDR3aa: CASSPGDSRPGYTF

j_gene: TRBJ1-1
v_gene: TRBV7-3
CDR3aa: CASSLMGGTGGYTEAFF

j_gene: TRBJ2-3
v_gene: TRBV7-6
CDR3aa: CASSLEISADTQYF

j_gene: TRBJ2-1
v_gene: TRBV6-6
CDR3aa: CASSLDRGYYNEQFF

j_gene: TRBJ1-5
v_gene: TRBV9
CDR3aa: CASSVEGQRGPQHF

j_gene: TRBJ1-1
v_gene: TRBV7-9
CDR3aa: CASSFQTGFEAFF

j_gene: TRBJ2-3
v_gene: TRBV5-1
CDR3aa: CASSLGWTSGRADTQYF

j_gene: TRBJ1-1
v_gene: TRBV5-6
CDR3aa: CASSRGNTEAFF

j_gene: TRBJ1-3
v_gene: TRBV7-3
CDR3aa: CASSLNAGATGNTIYF

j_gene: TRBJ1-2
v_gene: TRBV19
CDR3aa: CASSPTAYYGYTF

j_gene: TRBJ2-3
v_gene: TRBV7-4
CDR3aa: CASRLGTRRGDTQYF

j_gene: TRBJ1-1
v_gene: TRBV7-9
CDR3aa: CASSRDRGSEAFF

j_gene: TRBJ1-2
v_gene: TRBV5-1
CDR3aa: CASSRTEGNYGYTF

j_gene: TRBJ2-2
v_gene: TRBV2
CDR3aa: CASTYTNTGELFF

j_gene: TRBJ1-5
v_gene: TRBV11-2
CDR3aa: CASNTPGGNQPQHF

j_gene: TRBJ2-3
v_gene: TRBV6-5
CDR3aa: CASRYGSSASPDTQYF

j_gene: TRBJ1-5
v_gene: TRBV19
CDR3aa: CASSTGTYSNQPQHF

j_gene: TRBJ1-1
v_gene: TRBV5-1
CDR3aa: CASRMNPGTGGNTEAFF

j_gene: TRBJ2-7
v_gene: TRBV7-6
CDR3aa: CASSTGTAPWAYEQYF

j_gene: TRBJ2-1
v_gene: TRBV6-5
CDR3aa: CASSSNPQGAGNEQFF

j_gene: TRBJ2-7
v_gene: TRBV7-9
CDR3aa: CSSSPSYEQYF

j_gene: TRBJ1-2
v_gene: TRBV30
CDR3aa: CAWSVRRAGGDGYTF

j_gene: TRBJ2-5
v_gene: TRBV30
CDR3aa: CAWETGSQETQYF

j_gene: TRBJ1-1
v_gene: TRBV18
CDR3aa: CASSPTGQAPDTEAFF

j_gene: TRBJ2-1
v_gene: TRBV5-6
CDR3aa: CASSLPIPGGHNEQFF

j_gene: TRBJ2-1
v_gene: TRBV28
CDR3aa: CASRSGDFRNEQFF

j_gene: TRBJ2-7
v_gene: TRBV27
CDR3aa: CASKVVAGSYEQYF

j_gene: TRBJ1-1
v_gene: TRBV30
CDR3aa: CAWSVSGGTEAFF

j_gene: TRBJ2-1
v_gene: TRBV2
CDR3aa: CASRAGQGVNEQFF

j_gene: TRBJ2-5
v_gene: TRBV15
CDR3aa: CATSREGGSKETQYF

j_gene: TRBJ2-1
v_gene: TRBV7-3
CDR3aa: CASSFSGGAANEQFF

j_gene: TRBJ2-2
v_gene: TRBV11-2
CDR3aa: CASSPWTELSTGELFF

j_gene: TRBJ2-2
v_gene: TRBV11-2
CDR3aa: CASSFQWNTGELFF

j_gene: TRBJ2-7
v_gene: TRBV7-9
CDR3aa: CSSSFAPGTGGYEQYF

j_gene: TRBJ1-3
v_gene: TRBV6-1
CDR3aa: CASSVAESSGNTIYF

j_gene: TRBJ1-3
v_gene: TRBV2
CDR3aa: CASSERAGTGNTIYF

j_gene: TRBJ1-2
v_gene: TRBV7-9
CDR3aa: CASSLEQGSYGYTF

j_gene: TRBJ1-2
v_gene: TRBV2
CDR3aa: CASSRQGTNYGYTF

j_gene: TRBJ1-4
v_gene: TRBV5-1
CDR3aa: CASSLAAGIEKLFF

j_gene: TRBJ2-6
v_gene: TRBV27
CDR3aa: CASSAKPQGAWRGANVLTF

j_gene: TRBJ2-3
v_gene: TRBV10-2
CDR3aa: CASSESSLTDTQYF

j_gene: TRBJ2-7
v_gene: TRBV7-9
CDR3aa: CASSPTTGDWEQYF

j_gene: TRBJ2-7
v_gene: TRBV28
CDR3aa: CASSLLHEQYF

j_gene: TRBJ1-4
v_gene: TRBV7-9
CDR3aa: CASTGRSDRGLNEKLFF

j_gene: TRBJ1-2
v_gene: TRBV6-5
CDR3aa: CASSPQIYGYTF